A single sample gave rise to the 9 T cell receptor beta chains below, sequenced in a study of blood T cell repertoires in COVID-19. Profiled with immunoSEQ multiplex PCR; TCRdb holds only in-frame clones, not every one. This sample has 250,000 to 300,000 clones, with over 70% found just once. Sample: peripheral blood. Receptors originate from an elderly woman with acute or convalescent COVID-19.

The chain carries TRBV25-1 and TRBJ1-1, with D possibly TRBD1 on 5 matching bases. The CDR3 consists of 15 residues. The ends were cut back, 3 bases at V and 0 bases at J, with 11 bases in the middle. Germline CDR1 reads MGHDK; CDR2 reads SYGVNS. This CDR3 reads CASSDQGRMNTEAFF. CDR3 bases: TGTGCCAGCAGTGACCAGGGTAGAATGAACACTGAAGCTTTCTTT.

The chain links TRBV2 to TRBJ2-7, with 8 bases fitting TRBD1. Germline V gene sequence: CDR1 SNHLY, CDR2 FYNNEI. V shed 6 bases, J shed 1 base, and the junction held 5 bases outside the gene matches. The CDR3 is 14 amino acids. CDR3 DNA: TGTGCCAGCAGCGCCGGGACAGGTTCCTACGAGCAGTACTTC. Amino acid sequence: CASSAGTGSYEQYF.

This chain joins TRBV28 and TRBJ1-5; 9 bases match TRBD1. CDR1 and CDR2 (germline): MDHEN, SYDVKM. This CDR3 contains 16 residues. The V gene end was trimmed by 4 bases and the J gene end by 6 bases; junction bases not matched to a gene: 10. CDR3 sequence reads: CASSYTGGAVRQPQHF. In nucleotides, the CDR3 is TGTGCCAGCAGTTATACAGGGGGCGCGGTACGTCAGCCCCAGCATTTT.

This clone showed up just once. The junction shows a germline mismatch at one end, possibly a read error. The V call is TRBV5-4, the J call TRBJ1-2, with 7 nucleotides matching TRBD1. The CDR3 sequence is 13 residues long. Germline-derived CDR1 and CDR2 are SGHNT and YYREEE (reference sequence). The CDR3 spells CASTLDRNYGYTF. CDR3 DNA sequence: TGTGCCAGCACCTTGGACAGGAACTATGGCTACACCTTC.

The chain couples TRBV5-1 to TRBJ2-1; TRBD1 aligns across 8 bases. Germline lookup yields CDR1 SGHRS and CDR2 YFSETQ. The CDR3 loop spans 16 amino acids. V lost 7 bases, J lost 7 bases, and 16 bases stayed unmatched. CDR3 DNA sequence: TGCGCCAGCGGGCCACCCGGGACAGGCCTAGTAAATGAGCAGTTCTTC. It specifies CASGPPGTGLVNEQFF.

The V and J genes are TRBV6-5 and TRBJ2-1; TRBD2 is a possible D gene (6 bases). The CDR3 extends over 14 amino acids. Germline values: CDR1 MNHEY, CDR2 SVGAGI. The V and J ends lost 0 bases and 4 bases respectively, with 7 bases between them. CDR3 coding DNA: TGTGCCAGCAGTTACTCGGGGAGGTACAATGAGCAGTTCTTC. It is translated as CASSYSGRYNEQFF.

The chain combines TRBV19 with TRBJ2-7; perhaps TRBD1 as D (7 bases). The CDR3 runs to 15 residues. V was clipped by 4 bases and J by 1 base, with 14 bases between them. Germline values: CDR1 LNHDA, CDR2 SQIVND (reference sequence). CDR3 sequence reads: CASSTAGQRSYEQYF. CDR3 DNA sequence: TGTGCCAGTAGTACGGCGGGACAGAGGTCCTACGAGCAGTACTTC.

This clone was seen more than once but under ten times. V usage is TRBV3-1 (or the pseudogene TRBV3-2) and J usage is TRBJ2-7; TRBD1 matches at 7 bases. After removal of 0 bases from V and 6 bases from J, the junction contained 11 bases not matched to a gene. CDR1 and CDR2 from the germline V gene are LGHDT and YNNKEL (reference sequence). CDR3 length: 16 residues. CDR3 DNA: TGTGCCAGCAGCCAAGATGACAGGGTGGGCCTCGGCGAGCAGTACTTC. This codes for CASSQDDRVGLGEQYF.

The chain uses TRBV19 and TRBJ2-2; D uncertain. The CDR3 totals 15 residues. Trimming removed 7 bases from V and 0 bases from J, with 12 bases in between. In germline, CDR1 is LNHDA, CDR2 SQIVND (reference sequence). Here the CDR3 DNA reads TGTGCCAGTAAAGTCCAGGCATCGAACACCGGGGAGCTGTTTTTT. This sequence encodes CASKVQASNTGELFF.